The 7 T cell receptor beta chains below were found in one sample sequenced in a study of human T cells and chemical hapten exposure. Time point reported: pre-sensitization, week 0. The treatment was: therapeutic diphenylcyclopropenone sensitization with weekly scalp DPC. TCRdb analysed the RACE reads with MiXCR anew, one entry per CDR3 protein. This repertoire shows about 62,000 distinct CDR3 sequences, roughly 6.7% found once; its top ten account for roughly 1.7%. Source: whole blood, taken in connection with sensitization to the hapten diphenylcyclopropenone (DPC). The receptors come from a woman in her thirties with alopecia areata. Some clones in this sample may be carry-over from other donors' samples.

This clonotype was picked up many times. The genes are TRBV4-1 and TRBJ2-7; no definite D call. The V gene's germline CDR1 is MGHRA and CDR2 YSYEKL. There are 15 residues in the CDR3. V gave up 0 bases and J gave up 2 bases, with 11 bases separating them. As DNA, the CDR3 is TGCGCCAGCAGCCAAGAATCGGGCCGCACCTACGAGCAGTACTTC. Translated, it gives CASSQESGRTYEQYF.

The sample holds a few counts of this clonotype. The chain carries TRBV20-1 and TRBJ1-3; D is unresolved. With 7 bases removed from V and 1 base from J, the gap between germline ends came to 11 bases. This CDR3 contains 13 residues. Germline V gives CDR1 DFQATT, CDR2 SNEGSKA (reference sequence). The CDR3, as DNA: TGCAGTGTAGTGTCCTATTCTGGAAACACCATATATTTT. It specifies CSVVSYSGNTIYF.

As concerns this clonotype: This may come from a read error, since a much larger clone is one base off. V and J are TRBV6-5 and TRBJ1-2; tentative D call: TRBD1 (6 bases). The CDR3 extends over 16 amino acids. The germline V and J ends were trimmed by 2 bases and 8 bases, with 21 bases remaining between them. Germline V CDR1 and CDR2: MNHEY, SVGAGI. CDR3 sequence (DNA): TGTGCCAGCAGTTACGCCGGGCGAGGCAGGGGAGAGGGCTACACCTTC. Translating it yields CASSYAGRGRGEGYTF.

This clonotype has at least ten counts. This sequence joins TRBV29-1 and TRBJ2-3, with D perhaps TRBD2 (5 bases). Germline CDR1 is SQVTM and CDR2 is ANQGSEA. V was cut by 4 bases and J by 6 bases, with 14 bases left in between. The CDR3 length is 13 residues. The CDR3 DNA is TGCAGCGTTGCGGGGAGAGAGTGGGATACGCAGTATTTT. Protein sequence: CSVAGREWDTQYF.

This clonotype appeared a few times. The chain links TRBV19 to TRBJ1-6; 8 nucleotides align to TRBD1. CDR3 length: 16 residues. V trimming: 9 bases; J trimming: 2 bases; junction bases outside the gene matches: 9. The germline gives CDR1 LNHDA, CDR2 SQIVND (reference sequence). CDR3 sequence: CASSQGARTYNSPLHF. The DNA for the CDR3 is TGTGCCAGCAGCCAGGGGGCACGGACCTATAATTCACCCCTCCACTTT. The whole variable domain, remainder taken from reference TRBV19 and TRBJ1-6, is DGGITQSPKYLFRKEGQNVTLSCEQNLNHDAMYWYRQDPGQGLRLIYYSQIVNDFQKGDIAEGYSVSREKKESFPLTVTSAQKNPTAFYLCASSQGARTYNSPLHFGNGTRLTVT.

This clonotype has at least ten counts. CDR3 sequence: CASSPGRTGNQPQHF. The CDR3 DNA reads as TGTGCCAGCTCACCGGGTAGGACAGGGAATCAGCCCCAGCATTTT. The V gene is TRBV18, the J gene TRBJ1-5; 8 bases match TRBD1. CDR3 size: 15 residues. Germline loops: CDR1 KGHSH, CDR2 LQKENI. V lost 3 bases to trimming and J lost 4 bases; unmatched junction nucleotides: 5.

A note on this clonotype: A much larger clone differs from this one at a single base, so this may be a read error. DNA for the CDR3: TGTGCCAGCCGTCTGGGAGGGGACAGGTACAATGAGCAGTTCTTC. This translates into CASRLGGDRYNEQFF. The chain recombines TRBV28 with TRBJ2-1; the D gene is possibly TRBD1 (8 bases). Germline values: CDR1 MDHEN, CDR2 SYDVKM. The V and J ends lost 8 bases and 4 bases respectively, with 18 bases between them. The CDR3 is made up of 15 amino acids.